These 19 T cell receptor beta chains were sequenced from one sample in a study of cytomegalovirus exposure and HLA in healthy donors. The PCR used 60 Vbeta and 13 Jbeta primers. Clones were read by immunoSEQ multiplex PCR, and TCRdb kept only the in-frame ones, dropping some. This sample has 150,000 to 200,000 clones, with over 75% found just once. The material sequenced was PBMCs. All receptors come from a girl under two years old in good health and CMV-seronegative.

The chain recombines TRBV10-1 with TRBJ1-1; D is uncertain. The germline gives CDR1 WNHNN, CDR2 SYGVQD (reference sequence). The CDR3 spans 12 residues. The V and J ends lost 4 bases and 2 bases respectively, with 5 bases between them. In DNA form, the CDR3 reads TGCGCCAGCAGTGGGGCCAACACTGAAGCTTTCTTT. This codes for CASSGANTEAFF.

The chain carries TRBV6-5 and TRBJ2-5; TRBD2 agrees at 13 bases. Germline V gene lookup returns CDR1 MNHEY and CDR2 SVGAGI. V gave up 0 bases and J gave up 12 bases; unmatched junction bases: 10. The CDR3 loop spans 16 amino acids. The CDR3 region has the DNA TGTGCCAGCAGTTACTCGCGAGGACTAGCGGGAGAATGGGAGTACTTC. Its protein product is CASSYSRGLAGEWEYF.

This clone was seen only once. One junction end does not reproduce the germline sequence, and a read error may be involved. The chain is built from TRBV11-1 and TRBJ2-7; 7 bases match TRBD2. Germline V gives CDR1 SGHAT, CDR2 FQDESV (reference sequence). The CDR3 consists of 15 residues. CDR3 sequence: CAGSLGTSETYEQYF. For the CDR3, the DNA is TGTGCCGGCAGCTTAGGTACTAGCGAGACCTACGAGCAGTACTTC.

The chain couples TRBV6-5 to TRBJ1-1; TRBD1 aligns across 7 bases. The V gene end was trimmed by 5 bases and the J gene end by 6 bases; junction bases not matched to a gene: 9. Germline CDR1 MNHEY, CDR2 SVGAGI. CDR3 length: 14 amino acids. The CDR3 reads CASSPKTGWAEAFF. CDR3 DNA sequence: TGTGCCAGCAGTCCAAAGACAGGGTGGGCTGAAGCTTTCTTT.

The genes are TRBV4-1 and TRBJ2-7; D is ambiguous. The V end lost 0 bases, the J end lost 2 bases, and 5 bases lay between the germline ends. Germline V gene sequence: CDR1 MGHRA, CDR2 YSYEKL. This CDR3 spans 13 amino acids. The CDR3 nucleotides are TGCGCCAGCAGCCAAGATGTAGCCTACGAGCAGTACTTC. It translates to CASSQDVAYEQYF.

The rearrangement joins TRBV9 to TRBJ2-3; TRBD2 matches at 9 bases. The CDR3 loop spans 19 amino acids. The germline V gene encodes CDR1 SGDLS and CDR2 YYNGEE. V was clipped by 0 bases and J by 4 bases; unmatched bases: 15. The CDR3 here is CASSVAEGGGGAGADTQYF. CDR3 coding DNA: TGTGCCAGCAGCGTAGCTGAGGGAGGCGGGGGGGCCGGGGCAGATACGCAGTATTTT. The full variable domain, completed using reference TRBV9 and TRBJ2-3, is DSGVTQTPKHLITATGQRVTLRCSPRSGDLSVYWYQQSLDQGLQFLIQYYNGEERAKGNILERFSAQQFPDLHSELNLSSLELGDSALYFCASSVAEGGGGAGADTQYFGPGTRLTVL.

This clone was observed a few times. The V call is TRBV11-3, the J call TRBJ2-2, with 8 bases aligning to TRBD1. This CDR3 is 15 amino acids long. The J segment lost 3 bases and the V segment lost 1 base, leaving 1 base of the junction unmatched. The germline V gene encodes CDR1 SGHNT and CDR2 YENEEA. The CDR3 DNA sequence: TGTGCCAGCAGCTTAGTGACAGGGGACACCGGGGAGCTGTTTTTT. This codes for CASSLVTGDTGELFF.

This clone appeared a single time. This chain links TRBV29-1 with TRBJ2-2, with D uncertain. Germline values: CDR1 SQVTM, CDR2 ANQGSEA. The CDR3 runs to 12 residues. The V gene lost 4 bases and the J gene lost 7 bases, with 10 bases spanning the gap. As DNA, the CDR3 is TGCAGCGTTGTCAAGTCCGGCGGGGAGCTGTTTTTT. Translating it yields CSVVKSGGELFF.

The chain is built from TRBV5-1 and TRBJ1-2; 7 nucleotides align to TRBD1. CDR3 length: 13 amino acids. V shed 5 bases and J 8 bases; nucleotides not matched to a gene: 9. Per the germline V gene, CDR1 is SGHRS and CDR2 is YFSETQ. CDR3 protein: CASSSPGTDGYTF. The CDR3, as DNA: TGCGCCAGCAGTTCCCCCGGGACAGACGGCTACACCTTC.

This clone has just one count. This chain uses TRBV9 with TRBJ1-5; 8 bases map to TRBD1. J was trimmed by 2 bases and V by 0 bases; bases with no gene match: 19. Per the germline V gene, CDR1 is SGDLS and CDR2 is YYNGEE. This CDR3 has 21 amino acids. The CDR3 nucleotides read TGTGCCAGCAGCGTAGTACGGGCATTACAATCAGGGGGCTCGGGCAATCAGCCCCAGCATTTT. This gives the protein CASSVVRALQSGGSGNQPQHF.

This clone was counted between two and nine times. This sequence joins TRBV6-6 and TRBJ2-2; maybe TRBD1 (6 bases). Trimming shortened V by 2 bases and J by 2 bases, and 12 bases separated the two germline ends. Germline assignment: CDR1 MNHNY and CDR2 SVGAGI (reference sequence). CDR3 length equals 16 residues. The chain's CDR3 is CASSYASGVNTGELFF. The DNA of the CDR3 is TGTGCCAGCAGTTACGCCTCAGGGGTCAACACCGGGGAGCTGTTTTTT.

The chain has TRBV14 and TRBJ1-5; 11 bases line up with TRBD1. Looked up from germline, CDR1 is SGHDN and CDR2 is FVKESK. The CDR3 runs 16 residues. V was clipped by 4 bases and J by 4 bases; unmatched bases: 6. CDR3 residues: CASSRGTGGWNQPQHF. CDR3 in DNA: TGTGCCAGCAGCCGAGGGACAGGGGGATGGAATCAGCCCCAGCATTTT.

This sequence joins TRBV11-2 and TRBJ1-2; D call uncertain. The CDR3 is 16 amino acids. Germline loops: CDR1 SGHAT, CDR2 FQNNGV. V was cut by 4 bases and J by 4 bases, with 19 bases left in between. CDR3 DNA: TGTGCCAGCAGCTCCCTTAGTGGATTCGACATCTATGGCTACACCTTC. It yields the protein CASSSLSGFDIYGYTF.

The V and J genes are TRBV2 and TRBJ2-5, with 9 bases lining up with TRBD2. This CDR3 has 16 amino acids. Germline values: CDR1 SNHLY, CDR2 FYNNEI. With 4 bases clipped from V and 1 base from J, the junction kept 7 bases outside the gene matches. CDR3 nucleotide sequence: TGTGCCAGCAGTGGGCCGACTAGCGGCTCCCAAGAGACCCAGTACTTC. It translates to CASSGPTSGSQETQYF.

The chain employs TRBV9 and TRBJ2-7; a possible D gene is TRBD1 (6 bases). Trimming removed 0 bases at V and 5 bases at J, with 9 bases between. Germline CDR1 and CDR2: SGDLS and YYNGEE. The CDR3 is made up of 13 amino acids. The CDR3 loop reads CASSVGQGNEQYF. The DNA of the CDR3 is TGTGCCAGCAGCGTAGGTCAGGGGAACGAGCAGTACTTC.

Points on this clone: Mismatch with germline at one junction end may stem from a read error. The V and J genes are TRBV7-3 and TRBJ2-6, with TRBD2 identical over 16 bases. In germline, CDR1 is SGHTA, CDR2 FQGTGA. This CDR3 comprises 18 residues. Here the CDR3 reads CSSSSGLAGGSGANVLTF. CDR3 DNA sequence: TGTTCCAGCAGCTCGGGACTAGCGGGAGGGTCTGGGGCCAACGTCCTGACTTTC.

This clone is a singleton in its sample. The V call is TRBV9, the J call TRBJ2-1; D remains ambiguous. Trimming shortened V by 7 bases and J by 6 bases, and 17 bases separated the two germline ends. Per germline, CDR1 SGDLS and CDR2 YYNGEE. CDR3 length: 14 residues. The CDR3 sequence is CASANGRSGNEQFF. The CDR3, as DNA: TGTGCCAGCGCGAATGGCAGGTCTGGCAATGAGCAGTTCTTC.

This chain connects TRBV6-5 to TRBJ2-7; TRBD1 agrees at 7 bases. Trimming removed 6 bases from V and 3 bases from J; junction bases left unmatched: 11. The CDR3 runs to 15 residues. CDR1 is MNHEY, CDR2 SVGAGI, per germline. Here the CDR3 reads CASSPFPTGNYEQYF. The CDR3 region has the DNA TGTGCCAGCAGCCCCTTTCCGACAGGGAACTACGAGCAGTACTTC.

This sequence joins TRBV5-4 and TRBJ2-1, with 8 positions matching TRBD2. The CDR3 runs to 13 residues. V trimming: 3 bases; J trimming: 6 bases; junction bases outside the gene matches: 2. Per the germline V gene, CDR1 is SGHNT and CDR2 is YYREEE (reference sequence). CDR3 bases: TGTGCCAGCAGCTCCGGGACTAGCAATGAGCAGTTCTTC. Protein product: CASSSGTSNEQFF.